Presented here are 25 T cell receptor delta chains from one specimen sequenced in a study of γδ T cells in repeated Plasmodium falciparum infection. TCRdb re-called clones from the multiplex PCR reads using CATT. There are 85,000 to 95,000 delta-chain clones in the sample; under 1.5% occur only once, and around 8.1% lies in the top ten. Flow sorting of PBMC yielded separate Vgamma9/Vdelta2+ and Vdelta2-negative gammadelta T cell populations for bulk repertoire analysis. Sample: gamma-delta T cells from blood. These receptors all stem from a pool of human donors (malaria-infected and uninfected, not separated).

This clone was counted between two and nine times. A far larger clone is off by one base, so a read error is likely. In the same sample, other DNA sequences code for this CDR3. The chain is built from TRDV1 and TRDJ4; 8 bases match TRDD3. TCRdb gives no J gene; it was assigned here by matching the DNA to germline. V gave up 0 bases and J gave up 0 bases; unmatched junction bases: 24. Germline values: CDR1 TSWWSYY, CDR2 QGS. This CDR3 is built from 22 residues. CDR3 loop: CALGELANFITGGYAPARPLIF. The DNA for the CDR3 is TGTGCTCTTGGGGAACTAGCCAATTTCATTACTGGGGGGTACGCCCCGGCCAGACCCCTGATCTTT.

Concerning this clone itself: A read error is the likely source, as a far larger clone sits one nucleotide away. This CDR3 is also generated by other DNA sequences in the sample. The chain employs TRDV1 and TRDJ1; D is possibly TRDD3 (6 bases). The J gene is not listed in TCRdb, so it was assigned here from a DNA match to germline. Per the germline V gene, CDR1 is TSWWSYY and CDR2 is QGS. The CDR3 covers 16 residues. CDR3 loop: CALGESGGGPTDKLIF. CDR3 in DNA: TGCGCTCTTGGGGAAAGTGGGGGGGGACCCACCGATAAACTCATCTTT.

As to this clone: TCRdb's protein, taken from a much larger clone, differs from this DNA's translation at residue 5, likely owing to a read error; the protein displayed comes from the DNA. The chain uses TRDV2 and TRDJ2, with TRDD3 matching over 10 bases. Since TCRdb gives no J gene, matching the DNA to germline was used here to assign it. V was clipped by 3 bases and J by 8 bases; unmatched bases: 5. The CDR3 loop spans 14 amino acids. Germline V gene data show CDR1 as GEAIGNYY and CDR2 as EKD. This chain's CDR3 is CACDALGDRAQLFF. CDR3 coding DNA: TGTGCCTGTGACGCACTGGGGGATCGGGCACAACTCTTCTTT.

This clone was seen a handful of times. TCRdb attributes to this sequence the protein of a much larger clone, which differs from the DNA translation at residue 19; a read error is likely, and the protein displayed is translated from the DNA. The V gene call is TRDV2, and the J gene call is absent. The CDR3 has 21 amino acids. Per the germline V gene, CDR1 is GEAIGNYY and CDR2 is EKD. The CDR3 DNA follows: TGTGCCTGTGACCCCCTCGGATCAGCACTAGCTCCGACTGAAGAAGCCGATAAACCCATCTTT. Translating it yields CACDPLGSALAPTEEADKPIF.

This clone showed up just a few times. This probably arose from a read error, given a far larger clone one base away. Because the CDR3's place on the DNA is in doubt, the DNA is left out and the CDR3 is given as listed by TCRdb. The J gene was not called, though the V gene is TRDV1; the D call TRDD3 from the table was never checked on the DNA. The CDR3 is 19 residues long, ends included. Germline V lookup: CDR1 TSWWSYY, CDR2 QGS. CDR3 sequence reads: CALGERVIFRRTGDWELIF.

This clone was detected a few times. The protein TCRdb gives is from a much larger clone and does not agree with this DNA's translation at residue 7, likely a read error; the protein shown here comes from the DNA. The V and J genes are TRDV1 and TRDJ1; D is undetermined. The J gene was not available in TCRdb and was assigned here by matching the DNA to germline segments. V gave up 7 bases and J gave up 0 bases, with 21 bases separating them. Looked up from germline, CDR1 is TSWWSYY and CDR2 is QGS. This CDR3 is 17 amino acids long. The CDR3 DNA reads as TGTGCTCTTGAGCTTCTAGGTTCTGATCCGTACACCGATAAACTCATCTTT. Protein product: CALELLGSDPYTDKLIF.

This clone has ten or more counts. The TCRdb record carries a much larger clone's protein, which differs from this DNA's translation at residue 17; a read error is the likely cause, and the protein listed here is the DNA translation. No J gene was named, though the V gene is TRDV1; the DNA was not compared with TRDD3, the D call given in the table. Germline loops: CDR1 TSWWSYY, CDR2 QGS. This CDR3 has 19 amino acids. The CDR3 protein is CALGELGSWGIRDGDKPIF. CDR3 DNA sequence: TGTGCTCTTGGGGAACTGGGTTCTTGGGGGATACGAGACGGCGATAAACCCATCTTT.

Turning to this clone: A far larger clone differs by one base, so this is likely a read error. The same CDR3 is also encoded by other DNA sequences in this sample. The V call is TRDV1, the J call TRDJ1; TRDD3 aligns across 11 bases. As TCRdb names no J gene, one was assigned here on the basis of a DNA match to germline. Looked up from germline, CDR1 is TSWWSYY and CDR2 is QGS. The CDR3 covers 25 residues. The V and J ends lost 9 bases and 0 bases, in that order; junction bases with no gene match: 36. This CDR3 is CALGIGWRPPIWGIPEESYTDKLIF. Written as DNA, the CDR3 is TGTGCTCTCGGAATAGGGTGGCGACCTCCCATCTGGGGGATACCCGAAGAATCGTACACCGATAAACTCATCTTT.

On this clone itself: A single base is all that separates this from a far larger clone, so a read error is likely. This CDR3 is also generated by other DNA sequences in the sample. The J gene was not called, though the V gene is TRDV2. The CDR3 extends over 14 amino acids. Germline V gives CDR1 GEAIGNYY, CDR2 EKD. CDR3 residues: CACDDGGPTAQLFF. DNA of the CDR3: TGTGCCTGTGACGATGGGGGGCCGACAGCACAACTCTTCTTC.

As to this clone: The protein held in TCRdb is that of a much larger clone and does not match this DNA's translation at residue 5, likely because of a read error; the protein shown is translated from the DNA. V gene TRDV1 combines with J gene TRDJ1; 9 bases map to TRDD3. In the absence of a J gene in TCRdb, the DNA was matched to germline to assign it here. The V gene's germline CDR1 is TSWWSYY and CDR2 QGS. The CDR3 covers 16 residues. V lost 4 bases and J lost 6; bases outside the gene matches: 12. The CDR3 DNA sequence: TGTGCTCTTGGGGGATTCCCATTGGGGGATATATATAAACTCATCTTT. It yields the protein CALGGFPLGDIYKLIF.

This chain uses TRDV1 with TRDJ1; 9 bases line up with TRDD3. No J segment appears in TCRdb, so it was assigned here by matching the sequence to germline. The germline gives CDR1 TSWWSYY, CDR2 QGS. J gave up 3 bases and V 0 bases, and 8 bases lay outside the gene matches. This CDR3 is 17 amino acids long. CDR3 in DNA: TGTGCTCTTGGGGAACTTGGTGGGGGGGGATACCCCGATAAACTCATCTTT. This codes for CALGELGGGGYPDKLIF.

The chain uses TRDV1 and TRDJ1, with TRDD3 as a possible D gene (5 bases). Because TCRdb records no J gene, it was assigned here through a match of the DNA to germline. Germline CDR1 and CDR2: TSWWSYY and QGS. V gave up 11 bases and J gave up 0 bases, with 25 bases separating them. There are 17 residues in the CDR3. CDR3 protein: CAGIRRFGIKYTDKLIF. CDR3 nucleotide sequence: TGTGCTGGGATCCGTCGTTTCGGGATCAAGTACACCGATAAACTCATCTTT.

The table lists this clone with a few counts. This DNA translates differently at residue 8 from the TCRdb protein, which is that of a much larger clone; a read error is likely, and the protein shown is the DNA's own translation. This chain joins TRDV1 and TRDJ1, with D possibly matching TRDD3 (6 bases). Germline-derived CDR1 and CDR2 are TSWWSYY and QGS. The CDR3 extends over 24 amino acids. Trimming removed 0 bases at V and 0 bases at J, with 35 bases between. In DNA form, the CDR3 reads TGTGCTCTTGGGGAACTAAGATGCCTCCTCACGGTGGATACTCCGGACTTCTACACCGATAAACTCATCTTT. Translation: CALGELRCLLTVDTPDFYTDKLIF.

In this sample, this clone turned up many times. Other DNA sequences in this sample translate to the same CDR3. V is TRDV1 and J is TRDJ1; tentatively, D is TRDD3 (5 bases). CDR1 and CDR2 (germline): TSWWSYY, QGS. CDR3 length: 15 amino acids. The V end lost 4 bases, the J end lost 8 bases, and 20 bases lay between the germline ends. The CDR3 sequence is CALGVDRGPRTKLIF. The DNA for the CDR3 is TGTGCTCTTGGGGTAGACAGGGGGCCGCGGACCAAACTCATCTTT.

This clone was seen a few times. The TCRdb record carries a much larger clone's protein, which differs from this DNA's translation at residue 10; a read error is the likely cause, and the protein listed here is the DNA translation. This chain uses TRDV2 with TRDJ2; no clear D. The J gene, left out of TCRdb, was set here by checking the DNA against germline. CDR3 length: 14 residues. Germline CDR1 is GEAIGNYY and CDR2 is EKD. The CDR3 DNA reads TGTGCCTGTGACACCGGGGTGGAGACAGTACAACTCTTCTTT. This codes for CACDTGVETVQLFF.

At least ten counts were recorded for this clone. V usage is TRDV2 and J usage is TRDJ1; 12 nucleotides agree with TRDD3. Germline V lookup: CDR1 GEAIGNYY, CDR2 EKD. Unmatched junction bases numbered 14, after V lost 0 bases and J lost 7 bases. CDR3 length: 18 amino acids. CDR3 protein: CACDTVQITGGYRGKLIF. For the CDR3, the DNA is TGTGCCTGTGACACCGTTCAAATTACTGGGGGATACCGAGGTAAACTCATCTTT.

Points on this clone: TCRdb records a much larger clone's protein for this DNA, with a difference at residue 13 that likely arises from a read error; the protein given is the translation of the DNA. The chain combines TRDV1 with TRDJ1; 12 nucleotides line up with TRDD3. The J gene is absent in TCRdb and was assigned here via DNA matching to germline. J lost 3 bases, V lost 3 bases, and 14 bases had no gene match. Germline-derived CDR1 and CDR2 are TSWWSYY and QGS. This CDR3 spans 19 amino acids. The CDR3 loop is CALGDVGYWGIPAPDKLIF. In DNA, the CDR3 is TGTGCTCTTGGGGACGTGGGCTACTGGGGGATACCCGCCCCCGATAAACTCATCTTT.

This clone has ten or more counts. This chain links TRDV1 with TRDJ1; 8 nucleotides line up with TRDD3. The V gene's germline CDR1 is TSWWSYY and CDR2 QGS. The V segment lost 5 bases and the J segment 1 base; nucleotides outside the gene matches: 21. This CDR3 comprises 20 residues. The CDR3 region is CALGYSHPDRGIGGTDKLIF. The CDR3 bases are TGTGCTCTTGGGTATTCACACCCCGACCGGGGGATAGGTGGCACCGATAAACTCATCTTT.

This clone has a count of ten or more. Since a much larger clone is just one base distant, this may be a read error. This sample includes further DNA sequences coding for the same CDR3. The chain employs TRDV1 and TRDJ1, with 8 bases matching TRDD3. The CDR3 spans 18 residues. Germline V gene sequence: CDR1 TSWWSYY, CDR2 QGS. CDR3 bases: TGTGCTCTCGGGGAAGGGACTTGGGGGATCCTAGACACCGATAAACTCATCTTT. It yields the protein CALGEGTWGILDTDKLIF.

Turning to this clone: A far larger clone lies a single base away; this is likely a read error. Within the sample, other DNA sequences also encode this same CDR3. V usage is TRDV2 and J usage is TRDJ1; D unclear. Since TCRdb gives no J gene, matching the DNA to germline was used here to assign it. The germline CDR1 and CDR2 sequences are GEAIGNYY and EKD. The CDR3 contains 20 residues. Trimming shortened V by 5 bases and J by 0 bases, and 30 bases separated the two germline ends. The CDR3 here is CACGPPAGSYNRAYTDKLIF. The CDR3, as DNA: TGTGCCTGTGGGCCCCCCGCTGGCTCTTACAACCGAGCCTACACCGATAAACTCATCTTT.

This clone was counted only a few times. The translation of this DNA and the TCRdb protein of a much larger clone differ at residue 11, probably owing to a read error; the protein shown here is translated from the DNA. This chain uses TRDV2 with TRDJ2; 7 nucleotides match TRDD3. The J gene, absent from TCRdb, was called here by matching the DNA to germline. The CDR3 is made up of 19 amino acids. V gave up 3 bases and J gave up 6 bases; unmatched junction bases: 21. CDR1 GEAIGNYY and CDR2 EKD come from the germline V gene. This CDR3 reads CACDRRVMLGVIRAAQLFF. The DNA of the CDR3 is TGTGCCTGTGACCGGCGGGTAATGCTGGGGGTAATACGGGCAGCACAACTCTTCTTT.

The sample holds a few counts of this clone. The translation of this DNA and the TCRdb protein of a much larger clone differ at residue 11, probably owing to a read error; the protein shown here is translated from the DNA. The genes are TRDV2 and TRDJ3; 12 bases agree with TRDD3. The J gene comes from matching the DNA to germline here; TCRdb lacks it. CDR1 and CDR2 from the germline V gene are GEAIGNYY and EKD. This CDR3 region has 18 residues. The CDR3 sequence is CACDTLGDTSRDTRQMFF. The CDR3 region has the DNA TGTGCCTGTGACACACTGGGGGATACCTCCCGGGACACCCGACAGATGTTTTTC.

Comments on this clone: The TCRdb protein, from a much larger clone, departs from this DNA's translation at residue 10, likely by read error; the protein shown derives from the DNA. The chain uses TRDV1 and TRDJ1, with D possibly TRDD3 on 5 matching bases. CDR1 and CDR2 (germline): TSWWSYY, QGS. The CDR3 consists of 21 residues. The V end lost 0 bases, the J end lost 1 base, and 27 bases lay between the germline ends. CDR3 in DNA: TGTGCTCTTGGGGAACTAGTTCTAATTGGCCCTCGGGGGGGTGCCACCGATAAACTCATCTTT. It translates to CALGELVLIGPRGGATDKLIF.

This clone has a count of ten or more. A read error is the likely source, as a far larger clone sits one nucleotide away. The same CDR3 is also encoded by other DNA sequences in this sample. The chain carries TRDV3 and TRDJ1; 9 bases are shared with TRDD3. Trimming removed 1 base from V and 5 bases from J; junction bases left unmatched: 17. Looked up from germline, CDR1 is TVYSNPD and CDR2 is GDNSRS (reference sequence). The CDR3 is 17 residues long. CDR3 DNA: TGTGCCTTTATACCCCGGCACTGGGGGAGCGAAGAGGATAAACTCATCTTT. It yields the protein CAFIPRHWGSEEDKLIF.

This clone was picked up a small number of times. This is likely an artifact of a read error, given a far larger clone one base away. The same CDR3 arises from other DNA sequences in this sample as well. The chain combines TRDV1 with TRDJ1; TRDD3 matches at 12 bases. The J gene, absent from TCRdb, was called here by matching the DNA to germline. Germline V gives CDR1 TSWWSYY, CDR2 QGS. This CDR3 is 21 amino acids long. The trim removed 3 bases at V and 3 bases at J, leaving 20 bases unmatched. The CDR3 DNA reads TGTGCTCTTGGGGACGTCCTTCCTACTAGGTACTGGGGGATACACCCCGATAAACTCATCTTT. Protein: CALGDVLPTRYWGIHPDKLIF.